This is a list of T cell receptor beta chains from one sample in a study of graft-versus-host responses after intestinal transplantation. Antigens for these TCRs are unknown. Generated by immunoSEQ multiplex PCR, the TCRdb table keeps only in-frame clones and is missing some. This sample carries 95,000 to 130,000 clones, about nine tenths of them seen once, and the ten largest clones take about 0.18%. The source material was unstimulated CD4+ T cells sorted from spleen or lymph node cells, sampled before intestinal transplant. The receptors were sampled from a human donor who received an intestinal transplant. CDR3s leave out the opening cysteine and the closing phenylalanine or tryptophan.

J | V | CDR3
TRBJ1-3 | TRBV28 | ASIGDIRNTIY
TRBJ2-7 | TRBV2 | ASSLYYEQY
TRBJ2-3 | TRBV30 | AWTRLNTQY
TRBJ2-3 | TRBV19 | ASSIDMPGGADTQY
TRBJ1-2 | TRBV4-2 | ASSLDFVAGDNYGYT
TRBJ2-7 | TRBV28 | ASRPGGTGHHYEQY
TRBJ2-3 | TRBV29-1 | SVRGLAGLKTDTQY
TRBJ2-5 | TRBV6-5 | ASRESGGKETQY
TRBJ1-4 | TRBV25-1 | ASSGQGESTNEKLF
TRBJ1-2 | TRBV7-2 | ASSPQGRGYT
TRBJ2-7 | TRBV27 | ASSLIPGYEQY
TRBJ1-2 | TRBV6-6 | ASSSRQGANYGYT
TRBJ1-5 | TRBV5-8 | ASSPGQGWGPQH
TRBJ2-1 | TRBV4-2 | ASSPNALGGPYNEQF
TRBJ1-2 | TRBV5-1 | ASSHDGLIYGYT
TRBJ1-1 | TRBV10-3 | ASTDGYTEAF
TRBJ1-5 | TRBV19 | ASSIQGTQPQH
TRBJ2-7 | TRBV7-3 | ASSLRGGSGYEQY
TRBJ1-3 | TRBV18 | ASSPQGAGNTIY
TRBJ1-2 | TRBV30 | AWSPWTDYGYT
TRBJ2-7 | TRBV5-1 | ASNPRDSIDSSYEQY
TRBJ1-1 | TRBV6-1 | ASSVSRMNTEAF
TRBJ2-3 | TRBV7-2 | ASSLDRVGTQY
TRBJ2-5 | TRBV5-1 | ASSLALAGGPGQETQY
TRBJ2-3 | TRBV10-3 | ATSLGGLADTQY
TRBJ1-2 | TRBV30 | AWSVRGQGNYGYT
TRBJ2-7 | TRBV11-2 | ASSLAPGQHYEQY
TRBJ2-5 | TRBV5-1 | ASSLSGAPQETQY
TRBJ1-1 | TRBV10-1 | ASSEFRGTEAF
TRBJ2-2 | TRBV7-6 | ASSPQGAGELF
TRBJ1-2 | TRBV20-1 | SASGGGGYT
TRBJ2-1 | TRBV15 | ATSRGPTSGGANEQF
TRBJ2-1 | TRBV4-2 | ASSRPTSGSYNEQF
TRBJ1-2 | TRBV29-1 | SVVGTAYGYT
TRBJ2-1 | TRBV5-1 | ASSSGTSGNNEQF
TRBJ2-3 | TRBV2 | ASSESLATDTQY
TRBJ2-3 | TRBV5-6 | ASSSLSGMRTDTQY
TRBJ2-3 | TRBV9 | ASSVGGGSTDTQY
TRBJ2-6 | TRBV4-3 | ASSQTSGGSSGANVLT
TRBJ1-5 | TRBV6-1 | ASSEAGTGGRNQPQH
TRBJ2-7 | TRBV7-6 | ASSLVPPVWGQGARFEQY
TRBJ1-4 | TRBV6-1 | ASSADRNTKLF
TRBJ2-3 | TRBV7-2 | ASSSRTDPVEY
TRBJ1-4 | TRBV5-1 | ASIASDTTNEKLF
TRBJ1-4 | TRBV6-6 | ASSYGDSYEKLF
TRBJ2-5 | TRBV28 | ASSLPGYYQETQY
TRBJ2-7 | TRBV5-1 | ASSLLGLAVLEQY
TRBJ2-5 | TRBV5-1 | ASSLAAETQY
TRBJ1-5 | TRBV7-2 | ASSQPGGNQPQH
TRBJ2-2 | TRBV19 | ASSVRGAGGELF
TRBJ2-7 | TRBV27 | ASSLTQGVEQY
TRBJ2-3 | TRBV5-4 | ASSRTGGTSTDTQY
TRBJ2-5 | TRBV28 | ASRTGVRETQY
. | TRBV5-1 | ASSERQASISYEQY
TRBJ2-7 | TRBV27 | ASSWTGTTAGEQY
TRBJ1-1 | TRBV5-1 | ASSWRTGSNTEAF
TRBJ1-1 | TRBV7-9 | ASSSRQGKAF
TRBJ2-2 | TRBV6-4 | ASSDRGTGGNTGELF
TRBJ2-1 | TRBV25-1 | ASSEAGSPYNGQF
. | TRBV27 | ASSWTPKPHYEQY